The 30 T cell receptor beta chains reported below all come from one sample, sequenced in a study of T cells in Graves' hyperthyroidism and ophthalmopathy. Amplification yielded TCR beta CDR3 regions, with RNA transcripts as the source. HTBI primers were used for first-round RT-PCR of the TCR CDR3. TCRdb processed the multiplex PCR reads anew with MiXCR; each CDR3 protein has one entry. The repertoire includes under 350,000 distinct CDR3 sequences, roughly 18% of them detected once, and under 55% sits in the top ten. What was sequenced was blood. All receptors come from a woman aged 50 to 60 with Graves' hyperthyroidism.

The chain links TRBV20-1 to TRBJ2-7; 10 positions agree with TRBD2. The CDR3 is 15 amino acids. V shed 0 bases and J 3 bases; nucleotides not matched to a gene: 5. CDR1 is DFQATT, CDR2 SNEGSKA, per germline (reference sequence). The CDR3 sequence is CSARDQAGGVYEQYF. CDR3 nucleotide sequence: TGCAGTGCTAGAGATCAAGCGGGAGGGGTCTACGAGCAGTACTTC.

A word on this clonotype: A much larger clone lies one base from this, so it may be a read error. The chain recombines TRBV12-3 or TRBV12-4 with TRBJ1-2, with TRBD1 as a possible D gene (6 bases). This CDR3 is 14 amino acids long. Trimming took off 0 bases at V and 3 bases at J, with 8 bases between the two ends. The CDR3 sequence: CASSLASGDYGYTF. DNA for the CDR3: TGTGCCAGCAGTTTAGCGTCAGGGGACTATGGCTACACCTTC.

The J gene is TRBJ2-2, the V gene TRBV2, with 7 bases lining up with TRBD1. CDR1 and CDR2 from the germline V gene are SNHLY and FYNNEI. The ends lost 7 bases at V and 6 bases at J; junction bases unmatched: 11. This CDR3 comprises 15 residues. CDR3 sequence: CASTPDRVLAGELFF. The CDR3 bases are TGTGCCAGCACCCCAGACAGGGTCTTGGCCGGGGAGCTGTTTTTT.

This clonotype was observed a few times. The chain is built from TRBV5-1 and TRBJ2-5; no definite D call. The germline gives CDR1 SGHRS, CDR2 YFSETQ. The CDR3 is 14 amino acids. Deletions cut 0 bases from V and 3 bases from J, with 9 bases between. CDR3 nucleotide sequence: TGCGCCAGCAGCTTGGTAGTCGGAAAAGAGACCCAGTACTTC. This translates into CASSLVVGKETQYF. The full variable domain, rest sourced from reference TRBV5-1 and TRBJ2-5, is KAGVTQTPRYLIKTRGQQVTLSCSPISGHRSVSWYQQTPGQGLQFLFEYFSETQRNKGNFPGRFSGRQFSNSRSEMNVSTLELGDSALYLCASSLVVGKETQYFGPGTRLLVL.

The chain uses TRBV5-6 and TRBJ2-1; D may be TRBD1 (7 bases). The V end was cut by 4 bases, the J end by 4 bases, with 15 bases between. The CDR3 runs 15 residues. Germline CDR1 reads SGHDT; CDR2 reads YYEEEE. CDR3 in amino acids: CASSPQGGGYNEQFF. In DNA form, the CDR3 reads TGTGCCAGCAGCCCCCAGGGGGGCGGATACAATGAGCAGTTCTTC.

This clonotype was counted only a few times. The V gene is TRBV10-3, the J gene TRBJ2-2, with D tentatively TRBD2 (6 bases). The V gene lost 4 bases and the J gene lost 0 bases, with 12 bases spanning the gap. CDR3 length equals 16 residues. Germline V gene sequence: CDR1 ENHRY, CDR2 SYGVKD. CDR3 bases: TGTGCCATCAGTGTCTCCGGGGGAACGAACACCGGGGAGCTGTTTTTT. Protein sequence: CAISVSGGTNTGELFF.

This clonotype came up a few times. The rearrangement links TRBV20-1 to TRBJ1-3; D is possibly TRBD1 (5 bases). This CDR3 has 14 residues. Germline assignment: CDR1 DFQATT and CDR2 SNEGSKA (reference sequence). V was pared by 1 base and J by 2 bases, with 9 bases between. CDR3 amino acids: CSARGGSAGNTIYF. DNA for the CDR3: TGCAGTGCTAGAGGGGGGTCAGCTGGAAACACCATATATTTT.

The chain couples TRBV20-1 to TRBJ2-3, with 11 bases lining up with TRBD2. Losses at the gene ends were 7 bases for V and 5 bases for J; bases not matched to a gene: 11. Germline CDR1 and CDR2: DFQATT and SNEGSKA (reference sequence). The CDR3 runs to 15 residues. CDR3 protein: CSGQITSGRGDTQYF. CDR3 in DNA: TGCAGTGGCCAAATAACTAGCGGGAGAGGAGATACGCAGTATTTT.

This clonotype was seen only a few times. This chain joins TRBV12-3 or TRBV12-4 and TRBJ2-5; possibly TRBD1 for D (6 bases). Trimming removed 6 bases from V and 5 bases from J, with 16 bases in between. CDR3 length: 14 amino acids. CDR3 sequence: CASSRQQGLETQYF. The DNA for the CDR3 is TGTGCCAGCAGCCGACAACAGGGATTGGAGACCCAGTACTTC.

This clonotype was found many times. The genes are TRBV20-1 and TRBJ2-1; 9 bases are a match to TRBD2. Germline lookup yields CDR1 DFQATT and CDR2 SNEGSKA (reference sequence). CDR3 length: 15 residues. Trimming removed 5 bases from V and 4 bases from J; junction bases left unmatched: 9. The CDR3 DNA follows: TGCAGTGCTTCGACGGCGGGAGGGGTGTACAATGAGCAGTTCTTC. It codes for CSASTAGGVYNEQFF.

The V gene is TRBV29-1, the J gene TRBJ2-3; weak D call: TRBD2 (5 bases). Germline V gene data show CDR1 as SQVTM and CDR2 as ANQGSEA. The CDR3 is made up of 17 amino acids. Trimming removed 1 base at V and 2 bases at J, with 19 bases between. The CDR3 nucleotides are TGCAGCGTTGAAGGCGGTTGGGAGCGGCCTACCACAGATACGCAGTATTTT. Its translation is CSVEGGWERPTTDTQYF.

With respect to this clonotype: This may be a read error: a much more frequent sequence differs by one nucleotide. The chain employs TRBV7-3 and TRBJ1-4; D is undetermined. The CDR3 is 12 residues long. CDR1 is SGHTA and CDR2 is FQGTGA in the germline V gene. Here the CDR3 DNA reads TGTGCCAGCAGTTACGACACTGAAAAACCGTTTTTT. Protein product: CASSYDTEKPFF.

This clonotype was seen ten or more times. J is TRBJ2-1 and V is TRBV2; the D is unclear. The CDR3 runs 12 residues. The V end lost 1 base, the J end lost 9 bases, and 7 bases lay between the germline ends. The V gene's germline CDR1 is SNHLY and CDR2 FYNNEI. The CDR3 region has the DNA TGTGCCAGCAGTGAAGGGGCGGTTGAGCAGTTCTTC. Translated: CASSEGAVEQFF.

This clonotype was found a few times. The chain has TRBV12-3 or TRBV12-4 and TRBJ2-5; D is possibly TRBD1 (6 bases). The CDR3 sequence is 14 residues long. With 5 bases removed from V and 4 bases from J, the gap between germline ends came to 14 bases. The CDR3 here is CASSPPTGTETQYF. The DNA of the CDR3 is TGTGCCAGCAGTCCACCCACAGGGACAGAGACCCAGTACTTC.

Ten or more counts support this clonotype. The chain joins TRBV28 to TRBJ2-7; D may be TRBD1 (5 bases). Deletions cut 4 bases from V and 4 bases from J, with 14 bases between. Germline V gene sequence: CDR1 MDHEN, CDR2 SYDVKM. The CDR3 length is 14 residues. The CDR3 sequence is CASSSVQDLYEQYF. CDR3 DNA: TGTGCCAGCAGTTCGGTACAGGACCTTTACGAGCAGTACTTC.

The V and J genes are TRBV7-9 and TRBJ2-1; 13 positions match TRBD2. This CDR3 has 16 residues. In germline, CDR1 is SEHNR, CDR2 FQNEAQ (reference sequence). V was pared by 4 bases and J by 8 bases, with 8 bases of the junction left unmatched. The CDR3 DNA is TGTGCCAGCAGCTCCTCGGGACTAGCGGGATTGGATGAGCAGTTCTTC. Translated: CASSSSGLAGLDEQFF.

This chain connects TRBV18 to TRBJ1-1; 7 bases map to TRBD1. The length of the CDR3 is 13 residues. Per germline, CDR1 KGHSH and CDR2 LQKENI. V lost 10 bases, J lost 5 bases, and 10 bases stayed unmatched. In nucleotides, the CDR3 is TGTGCCACCAGACAGGGTTCTAGTACTGAAGCTTTCTTT. Translated, it gives CATRQGSSTEAFF.

To note about this clonotype: Mismatch with germline at one junction end may stem from a read error. The genes are TRBV6-2 or TRBV6-3 and TRBJ2-7, with 10 bases that match TRBD1. Germline assignment: CDR1 MNHEY and CDR2 SVGEGT. The CDR3 spans 14 residues. CDR3 loop: CASSPGQGPYKQYF. CDR3 DNA sequence: TGTGCCAGCTCTCCGGGACAGGGGCCCTACAAGCAGTACTTC.

This clonotype has ten or more counts. This chain uses TRBV28 with TRBJ2-7; tentatively, D is TRBD1 (5 bases). CDR3 length: 15 amino acids. V was clipped by 3 bases and J by 0 bases, with 12 bases between them. CDR1 is MDHEN, CDR2 SYDVKM, per germline. The CDR3 loop is CASSFRGLSSYEQYF. CDR3 nucleotide sequence: TGTGCCAGCAGTTTTAGGGGTTTAAGCTCCTACGAGCAGTACTTC.

This clonotype was seen at least ten times. The chain joins TRBV18 to TRBJ2-3; no clear D gene. The CDR3 is made up of 13 amino acids. From germline, CDR1 is KGHSH and CDR2 LQKENI. The V and J ends lost 8 bases and 4 bases respectively, with 13 bases between them. Here the CDR3 reads CASTPPGADTQYF. In nucleotides, the CDR3 is TGTGCCAGCACTCCCCCGGGCGCAGATACGCAGTATTTT.

This clonotype has only a few counts. J is TRBJ2-1 and V is TRBV9; the match to TRBD2 covers 12 bases. Trimming cost V 2 bases and J 7 bases; bases outside gene matches: 7. This CDR3 contains 16 residues. Germline V gene sequence: CDR1 SGDLS, CDR2 YYNGEE. CDR3: CASSVPVLAGGNEQFF. Here the CDR3 DNA reads TGTGCCAGCAGCGTCCCGGTACTAGCGGGAGGAAATGAGCAGTTCTTC.

Regarding this clonotype: This sequence may be a read error, since a much larger clone differs from it by one base. This chain connects TRBV12-3 or TRBV12-4 to TRBJ2-1, with no clear D. The germline V and J ends were trimmed by 6 bases and 4 bases, with 13 bases remaining between them. The CDR3 has 14 amino acids. The CDR3 sequence: CASSPLRRYNEQFF. The CDR3 nucleotides read TGTGCCAGCAGCCCCTTACGGCGGTACAATGAGCAGTTCTTC.

The chain is built from TRBV7-9 and TRBJ2-1; no reliable D call. The germline V gene has CDR1 SEHNR and CDR2 FQNEAQ (reference sequence). This CDR3 comprises 19 residues. V lost 1 base and J 3 bases, leaving 22 bases between the germline ends. The CDR3 DNA reads as TGTGCCAGCAGCTTAGTTTTTATGGTAGCAAAGCCTCTCTACAATGAGCAGTTCTTC. Its protein is CASSLVFMVAKPLYNEQFF.

This clonotype has a handful of counts. The J gene is TRBJ2-1, the V gene TRBV7-3; TRBD2 matches at 10 bases. This CDR3 spans 15 amino acids. The V gene's germline CDR1 is SGHTA and CDR2 FQGTGA. V shed 7 bases, J shed 8 bases, and the junction held 11 bases outside the gene matches. The chain's CDR3 is CASTPASGRIDEQFF. Written as DNA, the CDR3 is TGTGCCAGCACCCCGGCTAGCGGGAGAATCGATGAGCAGTTCTTC.

This rearrangement joins TRBV12-3 or TRBV12-4 to TRBJ2-7; TRBD1 might be the D (6 bases). V lost 8 bases, J lost 6 bases, and 14 bases lay in between. This CDR3 has 12 amino acids. The CDR3 sequence: CASGRDIGEQYV. CDR3 nucleotide sequence: TGTGCCAGCGGCCGGGACATTGGCGAGCAGTACGTC.

This clonotype showed up many times. V gene TRBV12-3 or TRBV12-4 combines with J gene TRBJ1-5, with 7 bases lining up with TRBD1. The CDR3 is 14 residues long. V was clipped by 6 bases and J by 1 base; unmatched bases: 3. CDR3 sequence: CASSVTGSNQPQHF. The CDR3 nucleotides read TGTGCCAGCAGCGTGACAGGGAGCAATCAGCCCCAGCATTTT.

This clonotype showed up just a few times. The chain employs TRBV7-8 and TRBJ2-5; maybe TRBD2 (6 bases). The germline V and J ends were trimmed by 6 bases and 4 bases, with 18 bases remaining between them. The germline CDR1 and CDR2 sequences are SGHVS and FQNEAQ. The CDR3 loop spans 15 amino acids. The CDR3 spells CASSSRAGQRETQYF. Here the CDR3 DNA reads TGTGCCAGCAGTTCCAGAGCGGGCCAGCGAGAGACCCAGTACTTC.

The chain links TRBV7-9 to TRBJ1-1; D is unclear. Trimming pared 5 bases from V and 0 bases from J, leaving 7 bases between. Germline lookup yields CDR1 SEHNR and CDR2 FQNEAQ (reference sequence). The CDR3 consists of 13 residues. CDR3 amino acids: CASSTNMNTEAFF. The CDR3 region has the DNA TGTGCCAGCAGCACAAACATGAACACTGAAGCTTTCTTT.

Ten or more counts support this clonotype. The chain uses TRBV28 and TRBJ2-7, with 7 bases that match TRBD2. The germline V gene encodes CDR1 MDHEN and CDR2 SYDVKM. The CDR3 runs to 13 residues. Losses at the gene ends were 8 bases for V and 3 bases for J; bases not matched to a gene: 7. The CDR3 DNA sequence: TGTGCCAGCGGGGGGGAGGGCCTCTACGAGCAGTACTTC. Protein: CASGGEGLYEQYF. The full variable domain, with the rest looked up from reference TRBV28 and TRBJ2-7, is DVKVTQSSRYLVKRTGEKVFLECVQDMDHENMFWYRQDPGLGLRLIYFSYDVKMKEKGDIPEGYSVSREKKERFSLILESASTNQTSMYLCASGGEGLYEQYFGPGTRLTVT.

In this sample, this clonotype turned up many times. This chain uses TRBV29-1 with TRBJ1-2, with D maybe TRBD1 (6 bases). The V gene's germline CDR1 is SQVTM and CDR2 ANQGSEA. V lost 1 base, J lost 7 bases, and 10 bases lay in between. The CDR3 sequence is 12 residues long. The CDR3 reads CSVEAQGGGYTF. The DNA for the CDR3 is TGCAGCGTTGAAGCACAGGGCGGTGGCTACACCTTC.